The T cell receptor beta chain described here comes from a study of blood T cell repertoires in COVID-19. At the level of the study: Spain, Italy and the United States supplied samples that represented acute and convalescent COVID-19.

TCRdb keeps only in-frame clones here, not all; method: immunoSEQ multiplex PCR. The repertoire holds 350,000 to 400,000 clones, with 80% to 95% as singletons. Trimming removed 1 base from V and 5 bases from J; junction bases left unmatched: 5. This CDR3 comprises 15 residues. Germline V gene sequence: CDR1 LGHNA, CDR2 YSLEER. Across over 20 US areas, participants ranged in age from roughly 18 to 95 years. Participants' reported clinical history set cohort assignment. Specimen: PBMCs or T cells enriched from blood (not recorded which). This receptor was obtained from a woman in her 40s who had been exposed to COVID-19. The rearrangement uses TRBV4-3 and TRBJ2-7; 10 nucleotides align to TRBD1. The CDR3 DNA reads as TGCGCCAGCAGCCAAGCGGACAGGGGGACGCACGAGCAGTACTTC. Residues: CASSQADRGTHEQYF.